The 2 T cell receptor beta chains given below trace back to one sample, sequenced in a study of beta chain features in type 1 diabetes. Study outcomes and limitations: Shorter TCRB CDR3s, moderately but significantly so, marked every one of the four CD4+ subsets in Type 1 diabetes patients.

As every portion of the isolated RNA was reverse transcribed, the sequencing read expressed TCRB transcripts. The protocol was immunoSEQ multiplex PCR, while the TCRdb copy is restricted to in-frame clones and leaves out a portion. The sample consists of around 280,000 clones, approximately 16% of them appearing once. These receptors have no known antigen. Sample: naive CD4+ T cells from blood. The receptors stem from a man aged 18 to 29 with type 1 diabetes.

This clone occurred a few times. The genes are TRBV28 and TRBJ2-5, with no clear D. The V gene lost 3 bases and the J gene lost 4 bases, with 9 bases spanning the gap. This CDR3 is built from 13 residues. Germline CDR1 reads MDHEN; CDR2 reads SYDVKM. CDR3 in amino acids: CASSFRVGETQYF. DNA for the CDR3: TGTGCCAGCAGTTTTCGGGTAGGAGAGACCCAGTACTTC. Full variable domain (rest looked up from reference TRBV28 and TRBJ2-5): DVKVTQSSRYLVKRTGEKVFLECVQDMDHENMFWYRQDPGLGLRLIYFSYDVKMKEKGDIPEGYSVSREKKERFSLILESASTNQTSMYLCASSFRVGETQYFGPGTRLLVL.

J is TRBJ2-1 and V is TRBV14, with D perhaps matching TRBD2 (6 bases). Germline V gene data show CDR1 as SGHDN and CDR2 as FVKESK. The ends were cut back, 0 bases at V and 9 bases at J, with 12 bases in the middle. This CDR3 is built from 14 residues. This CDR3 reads CASSQEWVGGEQFF. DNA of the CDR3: TGTGCCAGCAGCCAAGAATGGGTCGGGGGTGAGCAGTTCTTC.